This T cell receptor beta chain is from a study of shared clonotypes between healthy human individuals. Terminally differentiated effector memory CD45RA+ cells were excluded by CCR7 positive selection of CD45RO-negative cells. Caucasian adults living in Nashville, Tennessee, provided all samples. The CDR3 spans 14 residues. V dropped 2 bases and J dropped 3 bases, with 8 bases sitting between them. Per germline, CDR1 MNHEY and CDR2 SMNVEV (reference sequence). 200 to 250 ng DNA, about 33,000 T cell genomes, went into each sorted-subset replicate PCR. The repertoire was sequenced with immunoSEQ multiplex PCR; TCRdb's copy has only in-frame clones and lacks some. Of about 2.1 million clones in the sample, over 85% were seen once. Comment on this clone: This CDR3 is also generated by other DNA sequences in the sample.

The genes are TRBV27 and TRBJ2-1, with D uncertain. Sequenced sample: naive CD8+ T cells from PBMCs. This TCR derives from a man between 18 and 29 years old in good health. Some clones in this sample may be carry-over from other donors' samples. The DNA for the CDR3 is TGTGCCAGCAGTTTAGTGGGCAGCTACAATGAGCAGTTCTTC. Translated, it gives CASSLVGSYNEQFF.